Each of the 15 T cell receptor beta chains below was sequenced from the same sample in a study of graft-versus-host responses after intestinal transplantation. Data came from immunoSEQ multiplex PCR; TCRdb stores just in-frame clones and leaves some out. The sample includes roughly 36,000 clones, around 83% of them seen just once. The sequenced sample was PBMCs, obtained 1070 days after transplant. Source of these receptors: a human patient who received an intestinal transplant, so some T cells may come from the graft donor.

The chain carries TRBV5-5 and TRBJ2-7; 8 bases align to TRBD2. The germline CDR1 and CDR2 sequences are SGHKS and YYEKEE (reference sequence). Germline trimming cut 5 bases from V and 4 bases from J; bases unmatched to any gene: 11. The CDR3 runs to 15 residues. CDR3 coding DNA: TGTGCCAGCAGTTATGCGGGGGGCCTCCCGTACGAGCAGTACTTC. This encodes CASSYAGGLPYEQYF.

On this clone: The same CDR3 can be traced to other DNA sequences in this sample. The rearrangement links TRBV18 to TRBJ2-2, with D hard to call. Germline loops: CDR1 KGHSH, CDR2 LQKENI. This CDR3 spans 12 amino acids. Trimming shortened V by 3 bases and J by 3 bases, and 2 bases separated the two germline ends. This CDR3 is CASSPYTGELFF. The CDR3 bases are TGTGCCAGCTCACCTTACACCGGGGAGCTGTTTTTT.

In this sample, this clone turned up a few times. The CDR3 nucleotides are TGTGCCAGCAGTGAAGGGGAGGCCGGGGAGCTGTTTTTT. Its protein product is CASSEGEAGELFF. This chain uses TRBV6-1 with TRBJ2-2; maybe TRBD2 (6 bases). In germline, CDR1 is MNHNS, CDR2 SASEGT. Trimming stripped 1 base from V and 6 bases from J, with 6 bases between. This CDR3 has 13 residues.

The J gene is TRBJ2-1, the V gene TRBV5-1; 10 bases map to TRBD2. Trimming took 2 bases from V and 8 from J; bases not matched to a gene: 7. This CDR3 comprises 15 residues. Germline values: CDR1 SGHRS, CDR2 YFSETQ. CDR3 in amino acids: CASSFSAGGPYEQFF. The CDR3 DNA follows: TGCGCCAGCAGCTTCTCAGCGGGGGGGCCCTATGAGCAGTTCTTC.

V gene TRBV6-1 combines with J gene TRBJ1-1, with D tentatively TRBD1 (5 bases). V lost 7 bases and J 0 bases, leaving 9 bases between the germline ends. From germline, CDR1 is MNHNS and CDR2 SASEGT. This CDR3 spans 13 amino acids. This chain's CDR3 is CASNARVNTEAFF. Here the CDR3 DNA reads TGTGCCAGCAATGCCAGGGTGAACACTGAAGCTTTCTTT.

This clone has only one observation. A junction boundary mismatches the germline segment, possibly from a read error. The V and J genes are TRBV27 and TRBJ1-5; 9 bases fit TRBD1. The length of the CDR3 is 15 residues. Germline lookup yields CDR1 MNHEY and CDR2 SMNVEV (reference sequence). The CDR3 is CASSPTDRGNQPQHF. As DNA, the CDR3 is TGTGCCAGCAGTCCGACGGACAGGGGCAACCAGCCCCAGCATTTT.

This rearrangement joins TRBV9 to TRBJ2-2, with a weak D call TRBD2 (6 bases). With 3 bases removed from V and 7 bases from J, the gap between germline ends came to 13 bases. CDR1 is SGDLS and CDR2 is YYNGEE in the germline V gene. This CDR3 is built from 14 residues. Here the CDR3 reads CASSATSGVGELFF. In DNA, the CDR3 is TGTGCCAGCAGCGCGACTAGTGGGGTCGGGGAGCTGTTTTTT.

The V call is TRBV19, the J call TRBJ1-5, with no clear D. The CDR3 consists of 16 residues. V gave up 10 bases and J gave up 3 bases, with 22 bases separating them. Germline V gives CDR1 LNHDA, CDR2 SQIVND (reference sequence). CDR3 coding DNA: TGTGCCACCGCCTACGTACACCTTCAACCCAATCAGCCCCAGCATTTT. The encoded protein is CATAYVHLQPNQPQHF.

This chain connects TRBV5-1 to TRBJ2-2, with 8 nucleotides matching TRBD1. Germline loops: CDR1 SGHRS, CDR2 YFSETQ. The ends lost 0 bases at V and 4 bases at J; junction bases unmatched: 8. CDR3 length: 17 amino acids. CDR3 protein: CASSLGSRTGLTGELFF. The CDR3 nucleotides are TGCGCCAGCAGCTTGGGCAGTAGGACAGGGCTCACCGGGGAGCTGTTTTTT.

The rearrangement links TRBV28 to TRBJ1-5, with D perhaps TRBD1 (5 bases). V lost 4 bases, J lost 2 bases, and 9 bases lay in between. CDR3 length equals 14 residues. The V gene's germline CDR1 is MDHEN and CDR2 SYDVKM. The DNA of the CDR3 is TGTGCCAGCAGTTACCCGACAGGCAATCAGCCCCAGCATTTT. Protein product: CASSYPTGNQPQHF.

CDR3 in amino acids: CASSLDVSNTGELFF. Written as DNA, the CDR3 is TGCGCCAGCAGCTTGGATGTGTCCAACACCGGGGAGCTGTTTTTT. The chain carries TRBV5-1 and TRBJ2-2; no clear D gene. The CDR3 is 15 residues long. The germline gives CDR1 SGHRS, CDR2 YFSETQ. Trimming pared 0 bases from V and 2 bases from J, leaving 8 bases between. Filled out from reference TRBV5-1 and TRBJ2-2, the complete variable domain reads KAGVTQTPRYLIKTRGQQVTLSCSPISGHRSVSWYQQTPGQGLQFLFEYFSETQRNKGNFPGRFSGRQFSNSRSEMNVSTLELGDSALYLCASSLDVSNTGELFFGEGSRLTVL.

This CDR3 is CASSWEGGNEQYF. CDR3 in DNA: TGTGCCAGTAGTTGGGAAGGTGGCAACGAGCAGTACTTC. The chain is built from TRBV19 and TRBJ2-7; D remains ambiguous. This CDR3 is built from 13 residues. V lost 5 bases to trimming and J lost 5 bases, with 13 bases between them. The germline gives CDR1 LNHDA, CDR2 SQIVND (reference sequence).

The rearrangement joins TRBV6-1 to TRBJ1-2, with 7 nucleotides matching TRBD1. The CDR3 totals 13 residues. CDR1 MNHNS and CDR2 SASEGT come from the germline V gene. V was pared by 7 bases and J by 3 bases, with 5 bases of the junction left unmatched. Here the CDR3 reads CASNAGGYYGYTF. The CDR3 DNA sequence: TGTGCCAGCAATGCAGGGGGTTACTATGGCTACACCTTC.

The chain employs TRBV9 and TRBJ2-7, with a weak D call TRBD1 (6 bases). Trimming cost V 3 bases and J 6 bases, with 10 bases left between them. The CDR3 totals 12 residues. Germline-derived CDR1 and CDR2 are SGDLS and YYNGEE. The CDR3 sequence is CASSGQTGEQYF. The CDR3, as DNA: TGTGCCAGCAGCGGACAGACAGGCGAGCAGTACTTC. Full variable domain (rest looked up from reference TRBV9 and TRBJ2-7): DSGVTQTPKHLITATGQRVTLRCSPRSGDLSVYWYQQSLDQGLQFLIQYYNGEERAKGNILERFSAQQFPDLHSELNLSSLELGDSALYFCASSGQTGEQYFGPGTRLTVT.

The chain carries TRBV6-6 and TRBJ1-1; maybe TRBD1 (5 bases). This CDR3 contains 15 residues. The germline CDR1 and CDR2 sequences are MNHNY and SVGAGI (reference sequence). Trimming cost V 2 bases and J 3 bases, with 13 bases left between them. CDR3 amino acids: CASSYIAGPDTEAFF. The DNA of the CDR3 is TGTGCCAGCAGTTACATCGCAGGGCCGGACACTGAAGCTTTCTTT.